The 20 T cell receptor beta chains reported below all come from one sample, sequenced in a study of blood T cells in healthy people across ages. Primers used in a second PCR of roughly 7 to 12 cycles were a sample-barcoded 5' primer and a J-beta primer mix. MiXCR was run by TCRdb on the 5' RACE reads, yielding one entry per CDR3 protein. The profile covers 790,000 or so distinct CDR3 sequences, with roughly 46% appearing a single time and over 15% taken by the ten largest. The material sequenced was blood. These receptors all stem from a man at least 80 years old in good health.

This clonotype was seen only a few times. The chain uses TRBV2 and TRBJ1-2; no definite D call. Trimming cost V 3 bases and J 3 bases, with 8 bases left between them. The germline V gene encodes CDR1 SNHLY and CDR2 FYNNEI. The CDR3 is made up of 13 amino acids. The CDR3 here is CASSEGRDYGYTF. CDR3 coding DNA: TGTGCCAGCAGTGAGGGCAGAGACTATGGCTACACCTTC. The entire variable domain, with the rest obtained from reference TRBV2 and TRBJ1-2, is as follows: EPEVTQTPSHQVTQMGQEVILRCVPISNHLYFYWYRQILGQKVEFLVSFYNNEISEKSEIFDDQFSVERPDGSNFTLKIRSTKLEDSAMYFCASSEGRDYGYTFGSGTRLTVV.

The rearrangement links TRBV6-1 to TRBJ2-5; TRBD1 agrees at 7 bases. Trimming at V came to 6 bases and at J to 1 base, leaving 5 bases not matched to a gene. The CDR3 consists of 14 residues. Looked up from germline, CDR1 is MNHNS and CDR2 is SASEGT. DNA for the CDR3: TGTGCCAGCAGAACAGGGGCCGCCCAAGAGACCCAGTACTTC. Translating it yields CASRTGAAQETQYF.

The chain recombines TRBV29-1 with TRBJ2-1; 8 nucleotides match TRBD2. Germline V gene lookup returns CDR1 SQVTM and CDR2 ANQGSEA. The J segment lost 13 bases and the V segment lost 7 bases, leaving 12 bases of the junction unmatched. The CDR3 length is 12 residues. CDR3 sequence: CSAGTSGETQFF. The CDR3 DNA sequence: TGCAGCGCCGGCACTAGCGGAGAGACCCAGTTCTTC.

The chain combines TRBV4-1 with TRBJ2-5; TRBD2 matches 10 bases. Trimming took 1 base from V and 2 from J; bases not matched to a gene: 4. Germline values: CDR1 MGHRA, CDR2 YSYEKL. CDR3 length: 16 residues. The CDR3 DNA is TGCGCCAGCAGCCAAGTGGGAGCGGGAGGGCAAGAGACCCAGTACTTC. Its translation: CASSQVGAGGQETQYF.

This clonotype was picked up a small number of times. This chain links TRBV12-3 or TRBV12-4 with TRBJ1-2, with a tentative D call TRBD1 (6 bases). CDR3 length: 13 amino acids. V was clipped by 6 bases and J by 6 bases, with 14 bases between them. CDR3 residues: CASSVGHPDGYTF. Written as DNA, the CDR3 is TGTGCCAGCAGCGTGGGACACCCGGATGGCTACACCTTC.

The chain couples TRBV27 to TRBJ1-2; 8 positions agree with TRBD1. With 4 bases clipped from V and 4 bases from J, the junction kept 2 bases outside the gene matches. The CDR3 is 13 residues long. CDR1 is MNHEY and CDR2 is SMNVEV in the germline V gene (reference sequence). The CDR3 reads CASSYQGAYGYTF. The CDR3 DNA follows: TGTGCCAGCAGTTACCAGGGGGCCTATGGCTACACCTTC.

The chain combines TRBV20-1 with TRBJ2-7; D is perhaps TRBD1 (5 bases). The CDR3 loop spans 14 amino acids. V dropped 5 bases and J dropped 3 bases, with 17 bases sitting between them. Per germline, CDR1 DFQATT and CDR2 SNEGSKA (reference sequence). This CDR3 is CSAPKPDSLYEQYF. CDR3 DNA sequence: TGCAGTGCTCCAAAACCAGACAGCCTCTACGAGCAGTACTTC.

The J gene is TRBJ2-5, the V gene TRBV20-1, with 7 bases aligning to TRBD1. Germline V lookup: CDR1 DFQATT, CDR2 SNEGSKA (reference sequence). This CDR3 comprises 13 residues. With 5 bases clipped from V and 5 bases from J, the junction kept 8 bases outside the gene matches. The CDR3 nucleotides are TGCAGTGCTCAACTGACAGGGATGGAGACCCAGTACTTC. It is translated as CSAQLTGMETQYF.

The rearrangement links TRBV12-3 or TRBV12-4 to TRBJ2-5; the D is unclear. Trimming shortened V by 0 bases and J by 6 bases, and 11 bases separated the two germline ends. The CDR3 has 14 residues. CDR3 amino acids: CASSLASGTQTQYF. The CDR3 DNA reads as TGTGCCAGCAGTTTAGCGTCAGGCACCCAGACCCAGTACTTC.

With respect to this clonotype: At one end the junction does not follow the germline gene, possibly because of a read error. CDR3 protein: CSASGEGNSYSEQFF. The CDR3, as DNA: TGCAGTGCTAGTGGGGAGGGAAACTCCTACAGTGAGCAGTTCTTC. The chain is built from TRBV20-1 and TRBJ2-1; 7 nucleotides match TRBD2. The CDR3 spans 15 residues. Germline V lookup: CDR1 DFQATT, CDR2 SNEGSKA (reference sequence).

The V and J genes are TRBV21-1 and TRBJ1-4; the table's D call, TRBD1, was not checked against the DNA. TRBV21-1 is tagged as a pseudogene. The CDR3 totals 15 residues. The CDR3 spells CASSRDRDLEEKLFF. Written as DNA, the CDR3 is TGTGCCAGCAGCCGCGACAGGGATTTGGAGGAAAAACTGTTTTTT.

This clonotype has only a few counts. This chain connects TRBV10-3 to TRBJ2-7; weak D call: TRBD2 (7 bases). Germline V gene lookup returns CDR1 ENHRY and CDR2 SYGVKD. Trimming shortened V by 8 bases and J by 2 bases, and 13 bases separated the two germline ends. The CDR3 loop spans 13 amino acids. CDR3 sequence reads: CAIGRDTTYEQYF. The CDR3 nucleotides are TGTGCCATCGGGAGGGACACCACCTACGAGCAGTACTTC.

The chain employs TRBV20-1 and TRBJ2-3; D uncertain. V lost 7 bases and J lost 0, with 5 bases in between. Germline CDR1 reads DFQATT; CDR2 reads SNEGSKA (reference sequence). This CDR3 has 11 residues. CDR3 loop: CSGVSTDTQYF. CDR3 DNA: TGCAGTGGGGTGAGCACAGATACGCAGTATTTT.

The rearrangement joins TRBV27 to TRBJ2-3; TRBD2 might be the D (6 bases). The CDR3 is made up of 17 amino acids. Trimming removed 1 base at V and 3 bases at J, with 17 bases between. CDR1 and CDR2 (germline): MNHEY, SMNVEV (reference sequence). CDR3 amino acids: CASSLFPGDSATDTQYF. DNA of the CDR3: TGTGCCAGCAGTTTATTTCCGGGGGACTCGGCTACAGATACGCAGTATTTT.

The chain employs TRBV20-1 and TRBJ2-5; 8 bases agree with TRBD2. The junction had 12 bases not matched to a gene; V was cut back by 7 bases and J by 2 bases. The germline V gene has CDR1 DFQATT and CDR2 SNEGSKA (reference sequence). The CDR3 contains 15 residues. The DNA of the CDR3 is TGCAGTGGAGGACGGTGGCGGGGGGCACAAGAGACCCAGTACTTC. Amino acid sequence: CSGGRWRGAQETQYF.

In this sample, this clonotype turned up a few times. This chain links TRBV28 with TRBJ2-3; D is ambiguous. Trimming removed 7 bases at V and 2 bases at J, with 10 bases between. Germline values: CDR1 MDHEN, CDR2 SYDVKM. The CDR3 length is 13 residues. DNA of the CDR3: TGTGCCAGCATTGGCAGGTACACAGATACGCAGTATTTT. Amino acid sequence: CASIGRYTDTQYF.

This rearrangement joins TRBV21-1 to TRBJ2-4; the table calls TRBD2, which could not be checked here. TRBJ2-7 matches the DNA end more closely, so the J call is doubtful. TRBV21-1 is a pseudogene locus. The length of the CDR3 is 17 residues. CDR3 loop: CASSKGPPCGSSYEQYF. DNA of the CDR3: TGTGCCAGCAGCAAAGGTCCCCCTTGCGGGAGTTCGTACGAGCAGTACTTC.

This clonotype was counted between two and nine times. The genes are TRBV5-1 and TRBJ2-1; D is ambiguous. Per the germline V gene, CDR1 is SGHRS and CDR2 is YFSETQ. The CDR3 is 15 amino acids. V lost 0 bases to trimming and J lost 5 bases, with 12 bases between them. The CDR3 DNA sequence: TGCGCCAGCAGCTTGGCCGTGTCGGAGAACAATGAGCAGTTCTTC. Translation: CASSLAVSENNEQFF. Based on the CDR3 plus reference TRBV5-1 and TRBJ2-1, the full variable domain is KAGVTQTPRYLIKTRGQQVTLSCSPISGHRSVSWYQQTPGQGLQFLFEYFSETQRNKGNFPGRFSGRQFSNSRSEMNVSTLELGDSALYLCASSLAVSENNEQFFGPGTRLTVL.

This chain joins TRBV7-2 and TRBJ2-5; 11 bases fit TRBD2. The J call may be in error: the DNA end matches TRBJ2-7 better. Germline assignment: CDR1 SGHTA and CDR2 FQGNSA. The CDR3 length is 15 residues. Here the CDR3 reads CASSPQTSGSYEQYF. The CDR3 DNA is TGTGCCAGCAGCCCCCAAACTAGCGGGAGCTACGAGCAGTACTTC.

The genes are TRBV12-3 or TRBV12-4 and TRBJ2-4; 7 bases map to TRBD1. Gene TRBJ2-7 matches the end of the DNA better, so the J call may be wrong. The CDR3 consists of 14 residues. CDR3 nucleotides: TGTGCCAGCAGTTACGACAGGGACAGCTACGAGCAGTACTTC. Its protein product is CASSYDRDSYEQYF.